These 24 T cell receptor beta chains share one sample of origin, sequenced in a study of radiation and T cells in renal cell carcinoma (dated by TCRdb to about 2020). Library preparation used the immunoSEQ multiplex PCR assay. TCRdb holds this immuneACCESS table with in-frame rearrangements only. Some clones are missing; in checked studies, unresolved V genes explain under half, and the rest has no known cause. The sample profile shows roughly 45,000 clones; roughly 85% of them were found once. Around a quarter of the sample belongs to the ten largest clones. The sample's time point label is to be understood as: blood 4 weeks post-SBRT, at nephrectomy. The treatment or condition label on this specimen signifies: 15 Gy SBRT to primary tumor, nephrectomy 4 weeks later. The sequencing used blood, collected from a patient whose treatment included radiotherapy and nephrectomy. Receptors were obtained from a woman in her 70s with renal cell carcinoma.

V is TRBV2 and J is TRBJ2-7; 12 nucleotides align to TRBD2. V lost 4 bases to trimming and J lost 7 bases; unmatched junction nucleotides: 5. This CDR3 is 14 amino acids long. Germline V gene data show CDR1 as SNHLY and CDR2 as FYNNEI. The CDR3 DNA follows: TGTGCCAGCAGTGGAGGACTAGCGGGGAGTGAGCAGTACTTC. It codes for CASSGGLAGSEQYF.

V usage is TRBV6-6 and J usage is TRBJ1-2; D is unclear. Germline assignment: CDR1 MNHNY and CDR2 SVGAGI (reference sequence). The CDR3 has 13 amino acids. Trimming stripped 6 bases from V and 6 bases from J, with 14 bases between. DNA of the CDR3: TGTGCCAGCAGGGGGTCTTGGGAGGATGGCTACACCTTC. Translated: CASRGSWEDGYTF.

The chain uses TRBV7-9 and TRBJ2-2, with 8 positions matching TRBD1. Germline values: CDR1 SEHNR, CDR2 FQNEAQ (reference sequence). The junction had 8 bases not matched to a gene; V was cut back by 3 bases and J by 5 bases. The CDR3 has 16 residues. The CDR3 sequence: CASSFQTGASTGELFF. CDR3 sequence (DNA): TGTGCCAGCAGCTTCCAGACAGGGGCGAGTACCGGGGAGCTGTTTTTT.

This chain joins TRBV18 and TRBJ1-1; maybe TRBD1 (5 bases). Trimming stripped 2 bases from V and 0 bases from J, with 7 bases between. Germline V gene lookup returns CDR1 KGHSH and CDR2 LQKENI. The CDR3 is made up of 14 amino acids. The CDR3 DNA reads TGTGCCAGCTCACCAACGGGGGTGAACACTGAAGCTTTCTTT. Translating it yields CASSPTGVNTEAFF.

In this sample, this clone turned up once. The rearrangement joins TRBV5-6 to TRBJ1-3, with 8 bases identical to TRBD1. CDR1 is SGHDT and CDR2 is YYEEEE in the germline V gene. The CDR3 is made up of 15 amino acids. After removal of 4 bases from V and 4 bases from J, the junction contained 7 bases not matched to a gene. The CDR3 nucleotides read TGTGCCAGCAGCGTGAGACAGGGGATAGGAAACACCATATATTTT. As protein: CASSVRQGIGNTIYF.

The chain recombines TRBV4-2 with TRBJ1-2; D is uncertain. The CDR3 spans 13 residues. V was clipped by 4 bases and J by 13 bases, with 19 bases between them. CDR1 LGHNA and CDR2 YNFKEQ come from the germline V gene. CDR3 sequence (DNA): TGTGCCAGCAGCCCTGAGGGCCAGGAGGGTCCCACCTTC. Its protein is CASSPEGQEGPTF.

The chain joins TRBV19 to TRBJ1-2; unclear D gene. The CDR3 has 12 amino acids. In germline, CDR1 is LNHDA, CDR2 SQIVND (reference sequence). V was cut by 9 bases and J by 5 bases, with 13 bases left in between. The CDR3 loop reads CASSLLGYGYTF. The CDR3 DNA reads TGTGCCAGCTCCCTACTGGGGTATGGCTACACCTTC.

The chain uses TRBV15 and TRBJ2-7, with 8 bases fitting TRBD2. Losses at the gene ends were 0 bases for V and 4 bases for J; bases not matched to a gene: 5. The CDR3 totals 15 residues. Germline CDR1 reads LNHNV; CDR2 reads YYDKDF (reference sequence). Written as DNA, the CDR3 is TGTGCCACCAGCAGAGATACGGGGGGGTATTACGAGCAGTACTTC. It is translated as CATSRDTGGYYEQYF.

This clone showed up just a few times. The V and J genes are TRBV11-2 and TRBJ2-7; D ambiguous. Trimming pared 0 bases from V and 6 bases from J, leaving 6 bases between. Germline values: CDR1 SGHAT, CDR2 FQNNGV. CDR3 length equals 12 residues. The CDR3, as DNA: TGTGCCAGCAGCTTAGAACAAGCCGAGCAGTACTTC. Translated, it gives CASSLEQAEQYF.

The CDR3 here is CASSLVLALSSYEQYF. In DNA, the CDR3 is TGTGCCAGCAGCTTAGTTCTAGCGTTGAGCTCCTACGAGCAGTACTTC. The J gene is TRBJ2-7, the V gene TRBV7-2, with D possibly being TRBD2 (6 bases). V was pared by 1 base and J by 0 bases, with 13 bases between. The CDR3 contains 16 residues. Germline-derived CDR1 and CDR2 are SGHTA and FQGNSA.

The chain is built from TRBV27 and TRBJ2-7, with D possibly TRBD1 on 5 matching bases. Trimming left V 10 bases short and J 2 bases short, with 18 bases between. Germline lookup yields CDR1 MNHEY and CDR2 SMNVEV (reference sequence). The CDR3 is made up of 14 amino acids. The CDR3 sequence: CATRAGRTTYEQYF. In nucleotides, the CDR3 is TGTGCCACCCGCGCCGGTAGGACAACCTACGAGCAGTACTTC.

This chain links TRBV7-8 with TRBJ2-2, with TRBD1 matching over 7 bases. CDR1 is SGHVS and CDR2 is FQNEAQ in the germline V gene. The CDR3 totals 16 residues. Trimming cost V 5 bases and J 0 bases; bases outside gene matches: 6. CDR3 in amino acids: CASSLRQGTNTGELFF. The CDR3 DNA follows: TGTGCCAGCAGCCTCCGACAGGGTACGAACACCGGGGAGCTGTTTTTT.

The chain uses TRBV7-9 and TRBJ1-1; a possible D gene is TRBD1 (5 bases). Germline-derived CDR1 and CDR2 are SEHNR and FQNEAQ (reference sequence). V was shortened by 1 base and J by 4 bases, with 16 bases between the two germline ends. The CDR3 totals 16 residues. The CDR3 sequence is CASSLGAGKGSTEAFF. DNA of the CDR3: TGTGCCAGCAGCTTAGGGGCAGGGAAGGGCAGCACTGAAGCTTTCTTT.

V usage is TRBV7-9 and J usage is TRBJ1-5; D is possibly TRBD1 (6 bases). The CDR3 has 15 amino acids. CDR1 and CDR2 (germline): SEHNR, FQNEAQ (reference sequence). Between the trimmed V and J ends, which lost 3 bases and 3 bases, there was a span of 12 bases. The CDR3 is CASSLTGSPNQPQHF. In nucleotides, the CDR3 is TGTGCCAGCAGCTTGACAGGTTCTCCCAATCAGCCCCAGCATTTT.

V is TRBV6-5 and J is TRBJ2-7, with TRBD2 matching 12 bases. With 5 bases clipped from V and 3 bases from J, the junction kept 2 bases outside the gene matches. CDR1 and CDR2 (germline): MNHEY, SVGAGI. CDR3 length equals 14 residues. In DNA, the CDR3 is TGTGCCAGCAGTAAACTAGCGGGGGGCTACGAGCAGTACTTC. Translation gives CASSKLAGGYEQYF.

This clone has a single count. The chain employs TRBV4-2 and TRBJ2-7; no reliable D call. This CDR3 contains 13 residues. V shed 0 bases and J shed 7 bases, with 10 bases lying between them. CDR1 and CDR2 from the germline V gene are LGHNA and YNFKEQ. Here the CDR3 reads CASSQESAGEQYF. CDR3 DNA sequence: TGTGCCAGCAGCCAAGAGAGCGCTGGAGAGCAGTACTTC.

This chain links TRBV2 with TRBJ2-7; D possibly corresponds to TRBD1 (5 bases). The germline CDR1 and CDR2 sequences are SNHLY and FYNNEI. The CDR3 loop spans 12 amino acids. The germline V and J ends were trimmed by 6 bases and 6 bases, with 12 bases remaining between them. CDR3 coding DNA: TGTGCCAGCAGAAAACTGGGGCGCGAGCAGTACTTC. Protein sequence: CASRKLGREQYF.

This clone was seen only once. The chain carries TRBV2 and TRBJ2-2; D possibly uses TRBD1 or TRBD2 (5 bases each). Germline V gives CDR1 SNHLY, CDR2 FYNNEI. CDR3 size: 15 residues. The V and J ends lost 7 bases and 7 bases respectively, with 19 bases between them. CDR3 region: CASTGTRGGIGELFF. For the CDR3, the DNA is TGTGCCAGCACCGGGACCCGAGGTGGGATCGGGGAGCTGTTTTTT.

The rearrangement joins TRBV7-3 to TRBJ2-7; possible D gene TRBD2, 5 bases. The CDR3 has 17 amino acids. Trimming pared 5 bases from V and 0 bases from J, leaving 20 bases between. In germline, CDR1 is SGHTA, CDR2 FQGTGA. CDR3 nucleotides: TGTGCCAGCAGCCAGATCGGGGAAAGCACACCCTCCTACGAGCAGTACTTC. Residues: CASSQIGESTPSYEQYF.

The genes are TRBV5-4 and TRBJ2-7, with D unresolved. The CDR3 totals 14 residues. The V and J ends lost 0 bases and 5 bases respectively, with 12 bases between them. Germline CDR1 reads SGHNT; CDR2 reads YYREEE (reference sequence). The CDR3 DNA is TGTGCCAGCAGCTTGGATGGTGGGAACAACGAGCAGTACTTC. It is translated as CASSLDGGNNEQYF.

The V and J genes are TRBV9 and TRBJ2-1, with 9 nucleotides matching TRBD1. The CDR3 has 16 amino acids. In germline, CDR1 is SGDLS, CDR2 YYNGEE. Trimming cost V 4 bases and J 2 bases; bases outside gene matches: 7. The CDR3: CASSRTGGAAYNEQFF. For the CDR3, the DNA is TGTGCCAGCAGCAGAACAGGGGGCGCGGCCTACAATGAGCAGTTCTTC. The entire variable domain, with the rest obtained from reference TRBV9 and TRBJ2-1, is as follows: DSGVTQTPKHLITATGQRVTLRCSPRSGDLSVYWYQQSLDQGLQFLIQYYNGEERAKGNILERFSAQQFPDLHSELNLSSLELGDSALYFCASSRTGGAAYNEQFFGPGTRLTVL.

The CDR3 region is CASTPEVPGRNNEKLFF. The CDR3 DNA follows: TGTGCCAGCACCCCAGAGGTTCCCGGACGCAATAATGAAAAACTGTTTTTT. The rearrangement joins TRBV7-6 to TRBJ1-4; no clear D. V dropped 7 bases and J dropped 4 bases, with 22 bases sitting between them. The V gene's germline CDR1 is SGHVS and CDR2 FNYEAQ. The CDR3 is 17 amino acids.

V gene TRBV7-8 combines with J gene TRBJ2-7, with a possible D match to TRBD1 (5 bases). This CDR3 is built from 13 residues. V lost 2 bases and J lost 4, with 9 bases in between. Per the germline V gene, CDR1 is SGHVS and CDR2 is FQNEAQ. Here the CDR3 reads CASSLTGAYEQYF. Here the CDR3 DNA reads TGTGCCAGCAGCTTAACAGGAGCGTACGAGCAGTACTTC.

The V and J genes are TRBV5-1 and TRBJ2-7, with 11 bases lining up with TRBD1. With V trimmed by 3 bases and J by 5 bases, 4 bases remained unmatched. This CDR3 has 14 amino acids. Germline CDR1 is SGHRS and CDR2 is YFSETQ. CDR3 DNA sequence: TGCGCCAGCAGCTCGGGACAGGGGGAACACGAGCAGTACTTC. This sequence encodes CASSSGQGEHEQYF.